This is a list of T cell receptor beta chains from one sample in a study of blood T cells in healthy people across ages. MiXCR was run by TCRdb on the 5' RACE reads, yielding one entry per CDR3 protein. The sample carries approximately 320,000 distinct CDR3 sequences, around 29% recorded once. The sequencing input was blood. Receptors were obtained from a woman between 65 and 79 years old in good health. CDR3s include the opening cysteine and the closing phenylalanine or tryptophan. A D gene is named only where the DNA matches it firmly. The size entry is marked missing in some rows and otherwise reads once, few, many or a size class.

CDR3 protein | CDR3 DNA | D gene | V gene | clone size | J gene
CASSLTSYEQYF | TGTGCCAGCAGTTTAACATCCTACGAGCAGTACTTC | . | TRBV5-1 | many | TRBJ2-7
CASSLGEGSPVSGANVLTF | TGTGCCAGCAGCTTAGGCGAGGGCAGCCCGGTATCTGGGGCCAACGTCCTGACTTTC | . | TRBV7-9 | . | TRBJ2-6
CSAERGDQPQHF | TGCAGTGCCGAGAGGGGGGATCAGCCCCAGCATTTT | . | TRBV20-1 | few | TRBJ1-5
CSARVEPGANTQYF | TGCAGTGCTAGAGTTGAGCCAGGGGCGAATACGCAGTATTTT | . | TRBV20-1 | once | TRBJ2-3
CSGGSHGDRQFF | TGCAGCGGCGGGTCGCATGGAGATAGGCAGTTCTTC | . | TRBV29-1 | many | TRBJ2-1
CASLGMGGNEQFF | TGTGCCAGCTTGGGGATGGGTGGAAATGAGCAGTTCTTC | . | TRBV28 | . | TRBJ2-1
CSAPRRDGNAEAFF | TGCAGTGCCCCCAGAAGGGACGGGAACGCCGAAGCTTTCTTT | . | TRBV20-1 | few | TRBJ1-1
CASSAKANYGYTF | TGTGCCAGCAGTGCAAAAGCTAACTATGGCTACACCTTC | . | TRBV27 | . | TRBJ1-2
CASRAIAGESCEQYF | TGTGCCAGCAGGGCTATAGCGGGAGAGTCCTGCGAGCAGTACTTC | TRBD2 | TRBV28 | . | TRBJ2-7
CASSPLAMNYNEQLF | TGTGCCAGCAGCCCCCTGGCAATGAACTACAATGAGCAGCTCTTC | . | TRBV7-3 | . | TRBJ2-5
CASSGTSGRARTQYF | TGTGCCAGCAGTGGGACTAGCGGGAGGGCGCGGACCCAGTACTTC | TRBD2 | TRBV6-1 | . | TRBJ2-5
CASSRGQGIESYNSPLHF | TGCGCCAGCAGCCGGGGACAGGGTATTGAATCCTATAATTCACCCCTCCACTTT | TRBD1 | TRBV4-1 | . | TRBJ1-6
CSAGRPGETQYF | TGCAGCGCAGGACGGCCGGGAGAGACCCAGTACTTC | . | TRBV29-1 | . | TRBJ2-5
CASNRPRTDKNEQFF | TGTGCCAGCAACCGCCCCAGGACAGATAAGAATGAGCAGTTCTTC | . | TRBV7-9 | . | TRBJ2-1
CASRPLTSGNFAGTDTQYF | TGTGCCAGCAGACCCCTGACTAGCGGGAATTTTGCGGGCACAGATACGCAGTATTTT | TRBD2 | TRBV6-1 | many | TRBJ2-3
CASSLGGQGVYTF | TGTGCCAGCAGCTTAGGGGGACAGGGCGTCTACACCTTC | TRBD1 | TRBV7-8 | many | TRBJ1-2
CASSLQGQPQETQYF | TGTGCCAGCAGCTTACAAGGGCAGCCCCAAGAGACCCAGTACTTC | . | TRBV7-2 | . | TRBJ2-5
CASEREGLNEQFF | TGTGCCAGCGAGCGGGAGGGCCTCAATGAGCAGTTCTTC | TRBD2 | TRBV2 | few | TRBJ2-1
CSARSTASGTQYF | TGCAGTGCTAGATCGACAGCATCGGGGACCCAGTACTTC | . | TRBV20-1 | . | TRBJ2-5
CASSPLIITEAFF | TGTGCCAGCAGCCCCTTAATTATCACTGAAGCTTTCTTT | . | TRBV6-6 | . | TRBJ1-1
CASSPGPIAGGLYNEQFF | TGTGCCAGCAGCCCCGGACCTATAGCGGGGGGGCTCTACAATGAGCAGTTCTTC | TRBD2 | TRBV7-2 | . | TRBJ2-1
CSAMAGETQYF | TGCAGTGCTATGGCGGGCGAGACCCAGTACTTC | . | TRBV20-1 | . | TRBJ2-5
CASSPPGYNYGYTF | TGTGCCAGCAGTCCTCCGGGTTATAACTATGGCTACACCTTC | . | TRBV5-5 | once | TRBJ1-2
CASSSGGEQFF | TGTGCCAGCAGTTCGGGTGGCGAGCAGTTCTTC | . | TRBV6-6 | few | TRBJ2-1
CASSLSPTIYEQYF | TGCGCCAGCAGCTTGTCCCCAACAATCTACGAGCAGTACTTC | . | TRBV5-1 | many | TRBJ2-7
CASSLIGTGGTGLDKNIQYF | TGTGCCAGCAGCCTAATAGGGACAGGAGGGACGGGGTTGGACAAAAACATTCAGTACTTC | TRBD1 | TRBV27 | . | TRBJ2-4
CASSFMQENSPLHF | TGTGCCAGCAGCTTCATGCAGGAGAATTCACCCCTCCACTTT | . | TRBV7-2 | . | TRBJ1-6
CASSKDPLAGDTEQYF | TGTGCCAGCAGCAAAGACCCACTAGCGGGAGACACCGAGCAGTACTTC | . | TRBV21-1 | . | TRBJ2-7
CASSLGAKVEQFF | TGTGCCAGCAGTTTAGGGGCGAAGGTTGAGCAGTTCTTC | . | TRBV12-3/TRBV12-4 | . | TRBJ2-1
CSAKKAGAGYEQYF | TGCAGTGCTAAGAAAGCAGGAGCAGGCTACGAGCAGTACTTC | . | TRBV20-1 | few | TRBJ2-7
CSARNSQREGQETQSF | TGCAGTGCTAGAAACTCGCAGCGGGAGGGCCAAGAGACCCAGTCCTTC | TRBD2 | TRBV20-1 | . | TRBJ2-5
CASSQVGGRDTQYF | TGTGCCAGCAGCCAAGTGGGGGGGAGAGATACGCAGTATTTT | TRBD2 | TRBV4-2 | . | TRBJ2-3
CSARDLFALNTEAFF | TGCAGTGCTAGAGATCTCTTCGCACTGAACACTGAAGCTTTCTTT | . | TRBV20-1 | few | TRBJ1-1
CASSPTGQGRLYEQYF | TGTGCCAGCAGCCCTACGGGACAGGGGAGACTCTACGAGCAGTACTTC | TRBD1 | TRBV28 | . | TRBJ2-7
CATSRDREIDDTGELFF | TGTGCCACCAGCAGAGATCGGGAGATAGATGACACCGGGGAGCTGTTTTTT | . | TRBV15 | many | TRBJ2-2
CASSQDWSLRAGELFF | TGCGCCAGCAGCCAAGATTGGTCCCTCCGGGCCGGGGAGCTGTTTTTT | . | TRBV4-1 | . | TRBJ2-2
CASSVGTEMYEQYF | TGTGCCAGCAGCGTAGGGACAGAAATGTACGAGCAGTACTTC | . | TRBV9 | . | TRBJ2-7
CASSSPSTSNRGEQYF | TGTGCCAGCAGCTCCCCGTCGACTTCAAACAGGGGCGAGCAGTACTTC | TRBD1 | TRBV7-2 | few | TRBJ2-7
CASRLQIFGQETQYF | TGTGCCAGCAGGCTACAAATTTTCGGCCAAGAGACCCAGTACTTC | . | TRBV28 | many | TRBJ2-5
CASSQDRDTKAFF | TGTGCCAGCAGCCAAGACCGGGACACCAAAGCTTTCTTT | . | TRBV3-1 | . | TRBJ1-1
CASSLSPGLAGAYEQYF | TGTGCCAGCAGTTTATCCCCGGGACTAGCGGGCGCCTACGAGCAGTACTTC | TRBD2 | TRBV12-3/TRBV12-4 | few | TRBJ2-7
CAGSLEAAWSSGNTIYF | TGCGCCGGCAGCTTGGAGGCGGCGTGGAGCTCTGGAAACACCATATATTTT | . | TRBV5-1 | once | TRBJ1-3
CVSSLAPDPGEGLFF | TGTGTCAGCAGTCTAGCGCCCGACCCCGGTGAGGGACTGTTTTTT | . | TRBV12-3/TRBV12-4 | . | TRBJ1-4
CASSYFDRREGYEQYF | TGTGCCAGCAGTTACTTCGATAGGCGGGAGGGCTACGAGCAGTACTTC | TRBD2 | TRBV6-2/TRBV6-3 | . | TRBJ2-7
CATKGEVGANVLTF | TGTGCCACCAAAGGGGAGGTTGGGGCCAACGTCCTGACTTTC | . | TRBV6-6 | . | TRBJ2-6
CASKQGDTPYYGYTF | TGTGCCAGCAAACAAGGGGACACTCCATACTATGGCTACACCTTC | . | TRBV6-5 | few | TRBJ1-2
CASSLGGIGSSYNSPLHF | TGCGCCAGCAGCTTGGGAGGCATAGGAAGCTCCTATAATTCACCCCTCCACTTT | . | TRBV5-1 | . | TRBJ1-6
CASSQTVNSYEQYF | TGTGCCAGCAGCCAGACAGTGAACTCCTACGAGCAGTACTTC | . | TRBV12-3/TRBV12-4 | . | TRBJ2-7
CASSQDPFASGSGETQYF | TGCGCCAGCAGCCAAGATCCATTCGCTAGCGGGAGTGGAGAGACCCAGTACTTC | TRBD2 | TRBV4-3 | . | TRBJ2-5
CASSLGASLGTQYF | TGTGCCAGCAGCTTAGGGGCCTCCTTGGGTACGCAGTATTTT | . | TRBV7-9 | . | TRBJ2-3